One sample yielded the 15 T cell receptor beta chains listed below, sequenced in a study of shared clonotypes between healthy human individuals. As defined, naive CD8 cells were CD45RO-negative and positively selected for CCR7, with terminally differentiated effector memory CD45RA+ cells excluded. Method: immunoSEQ multiplex PCR; TCRdb's copy keeps in-frame clones and lacks some. The sample lists around 2,100,000 clones; about 95% were seen once. Sequenced material: naive CD8+ T cells sorted from blood. Every receptor here comes from a man aged 18 to 35 in good health.

The chain joins TRBV9 to TRBJ2-3; no definite D call. Germline values: CDR1 SGDLS, CDR2 YYNGEE. The CDR3 is 15 residues long. Deletions cut 0 bases from V and 1 base from J, with 9 bases between. CDR3 nucleotide sequence: TGTGCCAGCAGCGTAGACTCCGAGGGCACAGATACGCAGTATTTT. It translates to CASSVDSEGTDTQYF. Together with reference TRBV9 and TRBJ2-3, the CDR3 gives the full variable domain: DSGVTQTPKHLITATGQRVTLRCSPRSGDLSVYWYQQSLDQGLQFLIQYYNGEERAKGNILERFSAQQFPDLHSELNLSSLELGDSALYFCASSVDSEGTDTQYFGPGTRLTVL.

The J gene is TRBJ2-3, the V gene TRBV7-2; TRBD2 aligns across 8 bases. Germline loops: CDR1 SGHTA, CDR2 FQGNSA. This CDR3 has 16 amino acids. With V trimmed by 5 bases and J by 3 bases, 10 bases remained unmatched. CDR3 sequence reads: CASSLLSGSETDTQYF. Written as DNA, the CDR3 is TGTGCCAGCAGCCTTTTAAGCGGGAGCGAGACAGATACGCAGTATTTT.

The chain is built from TRBV6-6 and TRBJ1-1; D is unresolved. Germline V gives CDR1 MNHNY, CDR2 SVGAGI (reference sequence). V lost 1 base and J 4 bases, leaving 10 bases between the germline ends. The CDR3 sequence is 14 residues long. The CDR3 DNA is TGTGCCAGCAGTTACTTCCCAGGTGGCACTGAAGCTTTCTTT. It yields the protein CASSYFPGGTEAFF.

The gene calls are TRBV5-4 and TRBJ2-1, with 9 bases aligning to TRBD2. Germline V gene lookup returns CDR1 SGHNT and CDR2 YYREEE (reference sequence). This CDR3 comprises 16 residues. V was pared by 4 bases and J by 4 bases, with 9 bases of the junction left unmatched. This CDR3 is CASSPGTSPAYNEQFF. The CDR3 nucleotides read TGTGCCAGCAGCCCAGGGACTAGCCCAGCATACAATGAGCAGTTCTTC.

This chain joins TRBV13 and TRBJ2-5, with 7 bases that match TRBD1. Germline-derived CDR1 and CDR2 are PRHDT and FYEKMQ (reference sequence). V was clipped by 5 bases and J by 6 bases; unmatched bases: 6. The CDR3 runs to 13 residues. The CDR3 is CASSARDSQTQYF. The CDR3 region has the DNA TGTGCCAGCAGCGCTAGGGACAGCCAGACCCAGTACTTC.

V usage is TRBV5-1 and J usage is TRBJ2-3; tentatively, D is TRBD1 or TRBD2 (6 bases each). Germline V gene lookup returns CDR1 SGHRS and CDR2 YFSETQ. V lost 4 bases and J 5 bases, leaving 20 bases between the germline ends. This CDR3 region has 16 residues. The CDR3 reads CASSPWPGGHGDTQYF. DNA of the CDR3: TGCGCCAGCAGCCCCTGGCCTGGGGGGCATGGAGATACGCAGTATTTT.

This sequence joins TRBV7-9 and TRBJ2-5, with D unresolved. The CDR3 sequence is 12 residues long. Germline values: CDR1 SEHNR, CDR2 FQNEAQ (reference sequence). V lost 3 bases and J lost 7, with 9 bases in between. Here the CDR3 reads CASSFPDGTQYF. The CDR3 DNA reads TGTGCCAGCAGCTTCCCCGACGGGACCCAGTACTTC. The variable domain in full, completed from reference TRBV7-9 and TRBJ2-5, reads DTGVSQNPRHKITKRGQNVTFRCDPISEHNRLYWYRQTLGQGPEFLTYFQNEAQLEKSRLLSDRFSAERPKGSFSTLEIQRTEQGDSAMYLCASSFPDGTQYFGPGTRLLVL.

J is TRBJ2-1 and V is TRBV27; D possibly corresponds to TRBD1 (5 bases). V lost 1 base and J lost 3, with 13 bases in between. CDR3 length: 16 amino acids. CDR1 is MNHEY and CDR2 is SMNVEV in the germline V gene (reference sequence). For the CDR3, the DNA is TGTGCCAGCAGTTTATTGGGGCAGGGCCTCTACAATGAGCAGTTCTTC. Translating it yields CASSLLGQGLYNEQFF.

In DNA, the CDR3 is TGTGCCAGCAGTGAAGCGGTGTTTAGGAATGAGCAGTTCTTC. Protein: CASSEAVFRNEQFF. This chain links TRBV6-1 with TRBJ2-1; D is uncertain. The germline V gene encodes CDR1 MNHNS and CDR2 SASEGT. The V end was cut by 0 bases, the J end by 7 bases, with 10 bases between. The CDR3 loop spans 14 amino acids.

The chain links TRBV7-9 to TRBJ1-1; maybe TRBD1 (5 bases). The CDR3 runs 13 residues. Germline CDR1 SEHNR, CDR2 FQNEAQ (reference sequence). Trimming took 6 bases from V and 0 from J, leaving 8 bases between them. The CDR3 DNA sequence: TGTGCCAGCAGTCTACAGGTGAACACTGAAGCTTTCTTT. It translates to CASSLQVNTEAFF.

The chain has TRBV6-5 and TRBJ2-1, with a possible D match to TRBD1 (6 bases). Trimming cost V 10 bases and J 10 bases, with 17 bases left between them. CDR1 and CDR2 (germline): MNHEY, SVGAGI. This CDR3 has 12 residues. CDR3 protein: CATKARGEEQFF. CDR3 in DNA: TGTGCCACCAAAGCCAGGGGTGAGGAGCAGTTCTTC.

This clone was recorded only once. The chain combines TRBV28 with TRBJ2-1; TRBD2 matches at 8 bases. The ends lost 4 bases at V and 6 bases at J; junction bases unmatched: 8. The CDR3 extends over 15 amino acids. Germline lookup yields CDR1 MDHEN and CDR2 SYDVKM. Written as DNA, the CDR3 is TGTGCCAGCAGTTGGACGGGGGGGCAGGTCAATGAGCAGTTCTTC. Amino acid sequence: CASSWTGGQVNEQFF.

The gene calls are TRBV18 and TRBJ2-5, with D unresolved. The germline V and J ends were trimmed by 6 bases and 5 bases, with 16 bases remaining between them. CDR1 KGHSH and CDR2 LQKENI come from the germline V gene. This CDR3 is built from 14 residues. DNA of the CDR3: TGTGCCAGCTCCGACCCGCTAAACCTGGAGACCCAGTACTTC. Translated: CASSDPLNLETQYF.

V gene TRBV2 combines with J gene TRBJ2-7; D not certain. The CDR3 covers 14 residues. V was clipped by 2 bases and J by 2 bases, with 10 bases between them. Germline lookup yields CDR1 SNHLY and CDR2 FYNNEI. CDR3 coding DNA: TGTGCCAGCAGTGAAACCCAGGCACCCTACGAGCAGTACTTC. Protein product: CASSETQAPYEQYF.

The chain combines TRBV6-1 with TRBJ1-3; D may be TRBD1 (5 bases). The CDR3 sequence is 15 residues long. Germline V lookup: CDR1 MNHNS, CDR2 SASEGT. With 1 base removed from V and 2 bases from J, the gap between germline ends came to 9 bases. CDR3 sequence reads: CASSEDRYTGNTIYF. The CDR3 coding sequence is TGTGCCAGCAGTGAAGACAGGTACACTGGAAACACCATATATTTT.